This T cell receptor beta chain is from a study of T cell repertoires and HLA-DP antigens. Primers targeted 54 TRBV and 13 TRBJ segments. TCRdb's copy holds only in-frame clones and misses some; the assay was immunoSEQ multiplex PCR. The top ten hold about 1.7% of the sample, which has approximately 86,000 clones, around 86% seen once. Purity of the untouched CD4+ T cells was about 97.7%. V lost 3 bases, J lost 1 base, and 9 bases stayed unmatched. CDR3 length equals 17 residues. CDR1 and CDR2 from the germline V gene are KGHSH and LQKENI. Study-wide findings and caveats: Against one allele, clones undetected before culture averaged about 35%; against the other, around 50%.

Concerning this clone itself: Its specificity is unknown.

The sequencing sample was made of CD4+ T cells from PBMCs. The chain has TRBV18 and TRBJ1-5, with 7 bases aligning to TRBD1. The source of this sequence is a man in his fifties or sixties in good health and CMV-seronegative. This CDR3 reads CASSPAGGRGSNQPQHF. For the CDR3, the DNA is TGTGCCAGCTCACCCGCGGGGGGCAGGGGGAGCAATCAGCCCCAGCATTTT.